This T cell receptor (beta chain) was captured by sequencing in a study of long-term antiretroviral therapy in people with HIV. The CDR3 runs to 16 residues. V lost 4 bases and J lost 8; bases outside the gene matches: 7. Germline CDR1 is PRHDT and CDR2 is FYEKMQ (reference sequence). At survey level, the immunoSEQ assay was run in its v3.0 version. Some clones are missing from TCRdb's copy, which holds only in-frame ones; the method was immunoSEQ multiplex PCR. This sample yields fewer than 35,000 clones, of which over 75% are seen a single time; about 4.3% belongs to the top ten. The origin of this receptor is a man between 18 and 35 years old with HIV. This chain connects TRBV13 to TRBJ2-1; TRBD2 matches 14 bases. This specimen consisted of unsorted PBMCs, obtained about 3.3 years after starting antiretroviral therapy. The CDR3 DNA reads TGTGCCAGCAGCTCCCGCGGACTAGCGGGAGGATATGAGCAGTTCTTC. Translating it yields CASSSRGLAGGYEQFF.